This TCR beta chain was documented in a study of cytomegalovirus exposure and HLA in healthy donors. Primers included in the PCR were 60 Vbeta and 13 Jbeta primers. The protocol was immunoSEQ multiplex PCR, while the TCRdb copy is restricted to in-frame clones and leaves out a portion. The sample contains about 90,000 clones, 75% to 80% of which appear only once. CDR3 size: 13 residues. Trimming stripped 1 base from V and 5 bases from J, with 8 bases between. Germline values: CDR1 MDHEN, CDR2 SYDVKM. This clonotype was sampled from a woman between 40 and 50 years old in good health and CMV-seropositive. This sequence joins TRBV28 and TRBJ1-1, with no clear D. Input material: PBMCs. The CDR3 region is CASSLFLETEAFF. CDR3 in DNA: TGTGCCAGCAGTTTATTTTTAGAGACTGAAGCTTTCTTT.